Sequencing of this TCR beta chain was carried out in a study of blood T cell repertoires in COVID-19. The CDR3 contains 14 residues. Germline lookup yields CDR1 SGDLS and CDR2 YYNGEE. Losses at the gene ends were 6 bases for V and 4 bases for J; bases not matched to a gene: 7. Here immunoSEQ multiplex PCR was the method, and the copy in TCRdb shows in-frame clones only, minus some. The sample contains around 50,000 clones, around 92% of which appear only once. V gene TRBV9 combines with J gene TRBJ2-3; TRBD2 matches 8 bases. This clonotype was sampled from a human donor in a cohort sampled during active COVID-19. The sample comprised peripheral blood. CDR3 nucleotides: TGTGCCAGCACCCGCGGGGGGCTCGCAGATACGCAGTATTTT. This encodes CASTRGGLADTQYF. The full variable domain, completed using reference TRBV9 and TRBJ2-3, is DSGVTQTPKHLITATGQRVTLRCSPRSGDLSVYWYQQSLDQGLQFLIQYYNGEERAKGNILERFSAQQFPDLHSELNLSSLELGDSALYFCASTRGGLADTQYFGPGTRLTVL.